The source of this T cell receptor (beta chain) is a study of shared clonotypes between healthy human individuals (dated by TCRdb to about 2020). About the study as a whole: Three men and a couple of women, aged 18 to 49 years, made up the cohort. The study deeply sequenced blood TCR repertoires of about 5 healthy adults to estimate repertoire size and the extent of clonotype sharing between individuals. To increase sequencing depth and limit assay-specific biases, TCR repertoire library preparation and sequencing were carried out by different laboratories using diverse techniques. For each donor, CD4 naive and CD4 memory were each run on three plates, CD8 naive on two plates, and CD8 memory on one plate. Between about 0.8 and 9.5 billion PBMCs per donor were obtained by leukapheresis. The full study reports these points: Rarefaction of sorted-subset datasets indicated incomplete sequencing despite the large sequencing depth. Sampling was restricted to blood, and TCR repertoires in tissue are likely to differ from TCR repertoires in blood. Clonotypes shared by all four sorted-subset donors showed higher generation probabilities than non-shared clonotypes. Based on pairwise subsampling, the degree of clonotype sharing among donors was expected to be affected by sequencing depth. Sharing across a few donors was observed for approximately 5% of naive CD4, 3% to 3.5% of naive CD8, about 2.3% of memory CD4, and roughly 0.4% of memory CD8 clonotypes. Because the study included only a small number of donors, the genetic and exposure-history diversity represented was limited. Naive subsets generally had larger estimated clonotype richness than memory subsets did.

Of note for this clone: Which antigen it targets is not known. No base qualities exist here, and no much larger clone lies one base off it.

Using the deep immunoSEQ assay, multiplex PCR amplified TCR CDR3 regions from genomic DNA. Genomic DNA extracted from each cell subset was distributed evenly over all wells of several immunoSEQ 96-well plates, and each plate served as one replicate. For sorted subsets, about 200 ng genomic DNA, equal to about 30,000 T cell genomes, was loaded into each replicate PCR. Purified libraries were quantified with a Qubit 3.0 fluorometer, sized on a Bioanalyzer 2100, and re-quantified with the KAPA Library Quantification kit. Every immunoSEQ 96-well plate was sequenced on a separate single-read 150-cycle Illumina NextSeq 550 flow cell. From the authors' description of their analysis: The immunoSEQ output contained only junctional sequences without quality scores, so filtering could not match that applied to full-length reads. To assign V/J genes and CDR3, sequences were annotated against IMGT germline references using PyIR, a Python wrapper for IgBLAST v1.9. Reads were removed for weak V/J assignments (E-value above 1e-6), missing CDR3, stop codons, out-of-frame junctions, or ambiguous translated residues. V3J clonotypes were defined as sequences sharing the same inferred V gene, J gene, and CDR3 amino acid sequence. To compute the percentage overlap between repertoires, the number of shared unique clonotypes was divided by the size of the smaller repertoire. RTK rarefaction, the Chao1 estimator, and Recon v2.1 estimates of unobserved clonotypes were used to assess repertoire richness. For all TCRbeta clonotypes obtained by the gDNA method from a few donors, generation probabilities were computed with OLGA. Here the immuneACCESS table is served through TCRdb, limited to in-frame sequences with V and J called. Missing clones are a known gap in these copies; in checked studies unresolved V genes cover under half, and the rest lacks a known reason. That table furnishes V, J and clone size, whereas the DNA furnished D and trimming. The sample table records fewer than 1.8 million clones; around 98.5% of these occur just once. The ten largest clonotypes hold under 0.45% of the sample.

Donors were healthy HIV-negative adults with no recently reported acute infections or vaccinations. Every donor was a Caucasian adult residing in Nashville, Tennessee, USA. CD4+ T cells were enriched by magnetic negative selection, after which naive cells were positively selected on CD45RA and the negative fraction was taken as the memory subset. Blood was obtained by leukapheresis, after which PBMCs were separated by Ficoll-Histopaque density gradient centrifugation and cryopreserved in liquid nitrogen vapor phase. Analytical flow cytometry was used to check the purity and quantity of every magnetically sorted T cell population. Each sorted fraction had its genomic DNA isolated and then quantified by UV absorbance on a Nanodrop 2000c. CDR1 and CDR2, per the germline V gene, are SGHVS and FQNEAQ. The CDR3 measures 15 amino acids from cysteine to phenylalanine. CDR3 DNA is the only sequence kept; it has 45 bases, read in frame from the first base. The germline ends are 15 bases apart after V is trimmed by 3 bases and J by 4 bases.

The origin of this receptor is a man under 40 in good health. The sequence links TRBV7-8 to TRBJ2-5; the D region is possibly TRBD1 or TRBD2, each matching across 5 bases. The specimen sequenced was naive CD4+ T cells sorted from blood. This sample's cell subset or site label indicates: CD45RA+ positively selected. In nucleotide form, the sequence is TGTGCCAGCAGCTTTCCGGGACCGCCGCTAGAGACCCAGTACTTC. This gives the protein CASSFPGPPLETQYF.